One and the same sample provided the 10 T cell receptor beta chains below, sequenced in a study of blood T cell repertoires in COVID-19. TCRdb's copy holds only in-frame clones and misses some; the assay was immunoSEQ multiplex PCR. Counted here are around 200,000 clones, 80% to 85% occurring once; the ten biggest clones make up approximately 6.1%. The specimen was peripheral blood. These receptors all come from a woman aged 40-49 years with acute or convalescent COVID-19.

In this sample, this clone turned up a few times. The chain combines TRBV24-1 with TRBJ1-1; no clear D gene. The CDR3 sequence is 13 residues long. The V gene lost 6 bases and the J gene lost 1 base, with 8 bases spanning the gap. CDR1 and CDR2 (germline): KGHDR, SFDVKD. CDR3 coding DNA: TGTGCCACCAGTAGCTTGTGGAACACTGAAGCTTTCTTT. It translates to CATSSLWNTEAFF.

The rearrangement uses TRBV5-1 and TRBJ2-7, with TRBD1 as a possible D gene (5 bases). V was clipped by 7 bases and J by 3 bases, with 8 bases between them. Germline V gene sequence: CDR1 SGHRS, CDR2 YFSETQ. CDR3 length: 11 residues. Here the CDR3 DNA reads TGCGCCAGCCAGGGCAACTACGAGCAGTACTTC. Its protein product is CASQGNYEQYF.

This chain joins TRBV6-5 and TRBJ2-7, with 9 bases identical to TRBD1. The trim removed 5 bases at V and 2 bases at J, leaving 7 bases unmatched. The CDR3 length is 15 residues. From germline, CDR1 is MNHEY and CDR2 SVGAGI. In DNA form, the CDR3 reads TGTGCCAGCAGTCTATCGACAGGGGGGGCCTACGAGCAGTACTTC. Residues: CASSLSTGGAYEQYF.

This sequence joins TRBV7-2 and TRBJ2-7; 8 bases align to TRBD2. With V trimmed by 1 base and J by 5 bases, 19 bases remained unmatched. The germline gives CDR1 SGHTA, CDR2 FQGNSA. The CDR3 covers 19 residues. The CDR3 DNA follows: TGTGCCAGCAGCTTAGTAGGCCGTGGATTTGCGGGAGGCTCTGACGAGCAGTACTTC. Translating it yields CASSLVGRGFAGGSDEQYF.

The chain employs TRBV4-1 and TRBJ2-2; 8 bases map to TRBD1. Per the germline V gene, CDR1 is MGHRA and CDR2 is YSYEKL. V gave up 1 base and J gave up 4 bases; unmatched junction bases: 20. CDR3 length: 21 residues. The DNA for the CDR3 is TGCGCCAGCAGCCAAGTCGCAATTTACGGGACAGGCCTAAGAGGCACCGGGGAGCTGTTTTTT. Protein sequence: CASSQVAIYGTGLRGTGELFF.

The chain recombines TRBV12-3 or TRBV12-4 with TRBJ1-2, with 9 bases lining up with TRBD1. The junction had 5 bases not matched to a gene; V was cut back by 6 bases and J by 6 bases. This CDR3 region has 13 residues. CDR3 protein: CASREQGADGYTF. DNA for the CDR3: TGTGCCAGCAGAGAACAGGGGGCGGATGGCTACACCTTC.

The J gene is TRBJ2-3, the V gene TRBV11-2; 9 bases are shared with TRBD2. The V and J ends lost 1 base and 6 bases, in that order; junction bases with no gene match: 8. Germline V gene data show CDR1 as SGHAT and CDR2 as FQNNGV. The CDR3 is made up of 16 amino acids. CDR3: CASSLAGGRAADTQYF. CDR3 nucleotides: TGTGCCAGCAGCTTAGCGGGCGGGAGGGCCGCGGATACGCAGTATTTT.

This clone turned up a few times. The rearrangement links TRBV29-1 to TRBJ2-1; D is undetermined. V was shortened by 4 bases and J by 4 bases, with 8 bases between the two germline ends. This CDR3 has 12 amino acids. CDR1 is SQVTM and CDR2 is ANQGSEA in the germline V gene. The CDR3 here is CSVASPYNEQFF. CDR3 in DNA: TGCAGCGTTGCGTCTCCGTACAATGAGCAGTTCTTC.

The rearrangement uses TRBV6-6 and TRBJ2-3; TRBD2 agrees at 8 bases. CDR3 length equals 13 residues. Germline assignment: CDR1 MNHNY and CDR2 SVGAGI (reference sequence). Trimming took 6 bases from V and 6 from J; bases not matched to a gene: 5. In nucleotides, the CDR3 is TGTGCCAGCAGACCTCCGGGGGGGGATACGCAGTATTTT. It encodes CASRPPGGDTQYF.

This clone has just one count. The J gene is TRBJ1-4, the V gene TRBV5-1, with D tentatively TRBD1 (5 bases). The germline V gene encodes CDR1 SGHRS and CDR2 YFSETQ. The ends were cut back, 2 bases at V and 8 bases at J, with 16 bases in the middle. CDR3 size: 15 residues. CDR3 amino acids: CASSFQGAGGEKLFF. CDR3 DNA sequence: TGCGCCAGCAGCTTTCAGGGAGCGGGTGGGGAAAAACTGTTTTTT.